The 2 T cell receptor beta chains presented below share a single source sample, sequenced in a study of blood T cell repertoires in COVID-19. Assay used: immunoSEQ multiplex PCR; TCRdb lists only in-frame clones, some missing. This sample yields roughly 190,000 clones, of which 84% are seen a single time; less than 20% belongs to the top ten. The sequencing input was peripheral blood. Receptors originate from a human donor in a cohort sampled during active COVID-19.

V usage is TRBV6-5 and J usage is TRBJ2-3; 8 bases are shared with TRBD1. The CDR3 extends over 15 amino acids. With V trimmed by 5 bases and J by 1 base, 5 bases remained unmatched. The germline V gene has CDR1 MNHEY and CDR2 SVGAGI. The CDR3 spells CASSTTGEGTDTQYF. The CDR3 DNA is TGTGCCAGCAGTACGACAGGGGAAGGCACAGATACGCAGTATTTT.

V and J are TRBV19 and TRBJ2-5, with 14 bases that match TRBD2. V lost 9 bases to trimming and J lost 5 bases; unmatched junction nucleotides: 14. This CDR3 comprises 17 residues. The germline CDR1 and CDR2 sequences are LNHDA and SQIVND (reference sequence). The CDR3 bases are TGTGCCAGACTCCCCCGGACTAGCGGGGGGCACATCGAGACCCAGTACTTC. Amino acids: CARLPRTSGGHIETQYF. The full variable domain, in which reference TRBV19 and TRBJ2-5 provide the parts outside the CDR3, is DGGITQSPKYLFRKEGQNVTLSCEQNLNHDAMYWYRQDPGQGLRLIYYSQIVNDFQKGDIAEGYSVSREKKESFPLTVTSAQKNPTAFYLCARLPRTSGGHIETQYFGPGTRLLVL.